The clone carrying this T cell receptor beta chain occurred once. One end of the junction does not line up with germline, which may come from a read error. Germline-derived CDR1 and CDR2 are LGHDT and YNNKEL (reference sequence). This CDR3 spans 17 amino acids. The record originates from a study of T-cell reconstitution after alpha-beta-depleted transplantation in children. Construction of the TCRbeta library involved unique molecular identifiers. One entry per CDR3 protein results from TCRdb running MiXCR on the PCR reads. The table includes some 550,000 distinct CDR3 sequences, about 17% detected once.

The gene calls are TRBV3-1 and TRBJ2-2; TRBD1 matches 8 bases. This TCR derives from a human donor who donated a stem cell graft to a child with acute lymphoblastic leukemia. The sequencing here drew on PBMCs from the stem cell graft donor, taken from the stem cell graft. CDR3 coding DNA: TGTGCCACCAGCCAAGAGGGTGCGGGACAGGACACCGGGGAGCTGTTTTTT. Translating gives CATSQEGAGQDTGELFF. Full variable domain (missing parts from reference TRBV3-1 and TRBJ2-2): DTAVSQTPKYLVTQMGNDKSIKCEQNLGHDTMYWYKQDSKKFLKIMFSYNNKELIINETVPNRFSPKSPDKAHLNLHINSLELGDSAVYFCATSQEGAGQDTGELFFGEGSRLTVL.